The next 14 T cell receptor beta chains were all read from a single sample in a study of CD8+CD57+ T cells in acquired aplastic anemia. Genomic DNA templated the TCR beta VDJ and CDR3 profiling. TCRdb re-derived calls from the reads in MiXCR, one entry per CDR3 protein. The sample has 150,000 to 200,000 distinct CDR3 sequences, approximately 40% seen once. Sequenced input: sorted CD4+, CD8+, or CD8+CD57+ T cells (not recorded which) from PBMCs. The receptors here all came from a human donor in good health.

This clonotype appeared many times. CDR3 residues: CASSPLGGASYEQYF. In DNA, the CDR3 is TGTGCCAGCAGCCCCCTGGGGGGTGCGTCCTACGAGCAGTACTTC. The chain recombines TRBV5-6 with TRBJ2-7; TRBD2 is a possible D gene (6 bases). The V end lost 4 bases, the J end lost 1 base, and 15 bases lay between the germline ends. Germline V CDR1 and CDR2: SGHDT, YYEEEE. The CDR3 totals 15 residues.

V gene TRBV10-1 combines with J gene TRBJ1-2; D is unclear. V was cut by 3 bases and J by 0 bases, with 5 bases left in between. CDR1 is WNHNN and CDR2 is SYGVQD in the germline V gene (reference sequence). The CDR3 loop spans 13 amino acids. The CDR3 nucleotides read TGCGCCAGCAGTGACGGATCTAACTATGGCTACACCTTC. This codes for CASSDGSNYGYTF.

V and J are TRBV20-1 and TRBJ1-6; no clear D gene. V was pared by 6 bases and J by 8 bases, with 17 bases between. The length of the CDR3 is 14 residues. Per germline, CDR1 DFQATT and CDR2 SNEGSKA (reference sequence). The CDR3 DNA follows: TGCAGTGCGACCCCTCGGCAGTTCGATTCACCCCTCCACTTT. This sequence encodes CSATPRQFDSPLHF.

Points on this clonotype: This may be a read error, as it is one base from a much larger clone. The chain joins TRBV5-4 to TRBJ1-2; TRBD1 is a possible D gene (6 bases). Germline CDR1 reads SGHNT; CDR2 reads YYREEE (reference sequence). The CDR3 spans 12 residues. The CDR3 region has the DNA TGTGCCAGCAGCCCTCATAGTGGGGGCTACATCTTC. Translating gives CASSPHSGGYIF. Supplemented by reference TRBV5-4 and TRBJ1-2, the full variable domain reads ETGVTQSPTHLIKTRGQQVTLRCSSQSGHNTVSWYQQALGQGPQFIFQYYREEENGRGNFPPRFSGLQFPNYSSELNVNALELDDSALYLCASSPHSGGYIFGSGTRLTVV.

This clonotype was picked up many times. The chain couples TRBV7-8 to TRBJ1-1, with D unresolved. The CDR3 covers 16 residues. CDR1 and CDR2 from the germline V gene are SGHVS and FQNEAQ. Trimming left V 1 base short and J 1 base short, with 13 bases between. For the CDR3, the DNA is TGTGCCAGCAGCTTAGGATGGAGGGTGGAGAACACTGAAGCTTTCTTT. It specifies CASSLGWRVENTEAFF.

This clonotype was recorded a few times. The chain combines TRBV29-1 with TRBJ2-1; 9 bases align to TRBD1. The CDR3 spans 13 residues. Germline CDR1 reads SQVTM; CDR2 reads ANQGSEA. The junction had 6 bases not matched to a gene; V was cut back by 4 bases and J by 8 bases. In DNA, the CDR3 is TGCAGCGTTGTGGGGACAGGGCGGGATGAGCAGTTCTTC. Protein sequence: CSVVGTGRDEQFF.

This clonotype was seen many times. This sequence joins TRBV20-1 and TRBJ2-5, with a possible D match to TRBD1 (5 bases). The CDR3 has 11 amino acids. V lost 4 bases and J 4 bases, leaving 7 bases between the germline ends. CDR1 DFQATT and CDR2 SNEGSKA come from the germline V gene (reference sequence). CDR3 in DNA: TGCAGTGCTAAGGGGTCAGAGACCCAGTACTTC. Protein: CSAKGSETQYF.

The chain links TRBV10-3 to TRBJ2-2, with 10 bases lining up with TRBD2. In germline, CDR1 is ENHRY, CDR2 SYGVKD. The CDR3 totals 16 residues. The trim removed 8 bases at V and 3 bases at J, leaving 9 bases unmatched. CDR3 in amino acids: CAIFTSGGADTGELFF. CDR3 coding DNA: TGTGCCATCTTCACAAGCGGGGGGGCCGACACCGGGGAGCTGTTTTTT.

This clonotype was found a few times. This rearrangement joins TRBV6-1 to TRBJ1-3; possibly TRBD1 for D (5 bases). The CDR3 contains 16 residues. The V end was cut by 4 bases, the J end by 0 bases, with 13 bases between. Germline V lookup: CDR1 MNHNS, CDR2 SASEGT. The CDR3 loop is CASSGGVGSSGNTIYF. CDR3 coding DNA: TGTGCCAGCAGTGGGGGCGTTGGCAGCTCTGGAAACACCATATATTTT.

Regarding this clonotype: The CDR3 end shows no conserved phenylalanine or tryptophan, and so a read error is likely. No DNA is shown, since the ends of the CDR3 on it are uncertain; the CDR3 is the one TCRdb lists. The chain is built from TRBV18 and TRBJ2-7. CDR1 is KGHSH and CDR2 is LQKENI in the germline V gene. The CDR3 is 8 amino acids in total, end residues counted. This chain's CDR3 is CASSPVQG.

This clonotype was counted ten times or more. V and J are TRBV30 and TRBJ2-7; D unresolved. In germline, CDR1 is GTSNPN, CDR2 SVGIG (reference sequence). This CDR3 is 12 amino acids long. V was pared by 3 bases and J by 0 bases, with 6 bases between. The CDR3 is CAWRGFSYEQYF. The CDR3 DNA sequence: TGTGCCTGGAGGGGTTTCTCCTACGAGCAGTACTTC.

Only a few counts were recorded for this clonotype. The chain has TRBV4-1 and TRBJ1-1; TRBD1 might be the D (5 bases). Trimming cost V 1 base and J 0 bases, with 15 bases left between them. Germline assignment: CDR1 MGHRA and CDR2 YSYEKL. There are 17 residues in the CDR3. The CDR3 reads CASSQGGGWLVNTEAFF. DNA of the CDR3: TGCGCCAGCAGCCAAGGCGGGGGGTGGTTGGTGAACACTGAAGCTTTCTTT.

This rearrangement joins TRBV20-1 to TRBJ1-1; D remains ambiguous. Looked up from germline, CDR1 is DFQATT and CDR2 is SNEGSKA (reference sequence). The V gene lost 8 bases and the J gene lost 0 bases, with 13 bases spanning the gap. This CDR3 region has 13 residues. This chain's CDR3 is CSYSTGVNTEAFF. The DNA of the CDR3 is TGCAGTTACTCTACCGGGGTGAACACTGAAGCTTTCTTT.

This clonotype occurred many times. The J gene is TRBJ2-3, the V gene TRBV5-6; 7 bases match TRBD2. The CDR3 totals 14 residues. In germline, CDR1 is SGHDT, CDR2 YYEEEE. V was clipped by 5 bases and J by 5 bases; unmatched bases: 8. In DNA, the CDR3 is TGTGCCAGCAGAGACAGCGGGGCTAGAGATACGCAGTATTTT. This translates into CASRDSGARDTQYF.